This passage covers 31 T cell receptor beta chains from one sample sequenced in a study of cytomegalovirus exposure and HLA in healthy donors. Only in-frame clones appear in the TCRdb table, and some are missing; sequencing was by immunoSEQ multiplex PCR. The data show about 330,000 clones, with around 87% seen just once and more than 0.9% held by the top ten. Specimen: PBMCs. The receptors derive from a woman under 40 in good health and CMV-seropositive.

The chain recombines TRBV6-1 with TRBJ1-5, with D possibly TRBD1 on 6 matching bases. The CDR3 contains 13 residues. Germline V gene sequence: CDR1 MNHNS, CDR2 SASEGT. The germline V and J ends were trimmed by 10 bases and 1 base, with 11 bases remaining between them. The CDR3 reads CATIQGSNQPQHF. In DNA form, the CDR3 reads TGTGCCACCATACAGGGAAGCAATCAGCCCCAGCATTTT.

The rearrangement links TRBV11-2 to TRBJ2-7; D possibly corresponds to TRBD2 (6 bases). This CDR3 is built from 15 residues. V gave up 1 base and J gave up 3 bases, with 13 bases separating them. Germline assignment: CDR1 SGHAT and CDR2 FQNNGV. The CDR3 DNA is TGTGCCAGCAGCTTAGGGGACTCGGACTACTACGAGCAGTACTTC. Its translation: CASSLGDSDYYEQYF.

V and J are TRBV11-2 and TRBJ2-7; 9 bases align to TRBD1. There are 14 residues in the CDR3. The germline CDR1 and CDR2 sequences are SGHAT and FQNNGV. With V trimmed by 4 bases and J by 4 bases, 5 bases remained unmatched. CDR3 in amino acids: CASSYGTGIYEQYF. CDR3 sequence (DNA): TGTGCCAGCAGCTACGGGACAGGGATATACGAGCAGTACTTC.

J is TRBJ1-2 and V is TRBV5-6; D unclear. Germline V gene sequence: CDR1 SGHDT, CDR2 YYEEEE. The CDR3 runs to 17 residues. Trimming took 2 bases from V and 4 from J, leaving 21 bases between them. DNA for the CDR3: TGTGCCAGCAGCTTCGGCTCTAGGAGAGGGTCTCCCTATGGCTACACCTTC. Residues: CASSFGSRRGSPYGYTF. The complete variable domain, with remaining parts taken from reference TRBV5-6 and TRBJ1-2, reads DAGVTQSPTHLIKTRGQQVTLRCSPKSGHDTVSWYQQALGQGPQFIFQYYEEEERQRGNFPDRFSGHQFPNYSSELNVNALLLGDSALYLCASSFGSRRGSPYGYTFGSGTRLTVV.

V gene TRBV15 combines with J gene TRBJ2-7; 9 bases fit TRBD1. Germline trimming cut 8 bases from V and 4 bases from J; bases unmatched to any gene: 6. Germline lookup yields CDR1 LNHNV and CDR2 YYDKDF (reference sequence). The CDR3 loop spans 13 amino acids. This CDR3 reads CATADRGKYEQYF. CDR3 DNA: TGTGCCACCGCGGACAGGGGTAAATACGAGCAGTACTTC.

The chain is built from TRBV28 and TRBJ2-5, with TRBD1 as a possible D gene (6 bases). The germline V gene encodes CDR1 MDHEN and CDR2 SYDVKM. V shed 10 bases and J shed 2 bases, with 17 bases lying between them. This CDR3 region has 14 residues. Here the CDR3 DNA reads TGTGCCATCACTTCCCCAGGGGTGCAAGAGACCCAGTACTTC. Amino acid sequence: CAITSPGVQETQYF.

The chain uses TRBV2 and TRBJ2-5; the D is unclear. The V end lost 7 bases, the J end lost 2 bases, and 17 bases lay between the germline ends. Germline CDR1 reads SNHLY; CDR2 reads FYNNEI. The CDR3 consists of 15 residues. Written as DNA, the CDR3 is TGTGCCAGCACCCCCCGTCTCCCCGGACAAGAGACCCAGTACTTC. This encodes CASTPRLPGQETQYF.

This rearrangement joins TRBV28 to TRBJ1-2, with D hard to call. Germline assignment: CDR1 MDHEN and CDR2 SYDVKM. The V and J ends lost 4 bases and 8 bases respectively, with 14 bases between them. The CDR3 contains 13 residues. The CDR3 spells CASSWTGFLGYTF. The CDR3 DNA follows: TGTGCCAGCAGTTGGACGGGGTTTTTGGGCTACACCTTC.

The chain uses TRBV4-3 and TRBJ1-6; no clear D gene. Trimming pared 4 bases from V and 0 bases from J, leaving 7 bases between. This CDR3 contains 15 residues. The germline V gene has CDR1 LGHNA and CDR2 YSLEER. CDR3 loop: CASSPRSSYNSPLHF. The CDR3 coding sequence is TGCGCCAGCAGCCCACGGAGCTCCTATAATTCACCCCTCCACTTT.

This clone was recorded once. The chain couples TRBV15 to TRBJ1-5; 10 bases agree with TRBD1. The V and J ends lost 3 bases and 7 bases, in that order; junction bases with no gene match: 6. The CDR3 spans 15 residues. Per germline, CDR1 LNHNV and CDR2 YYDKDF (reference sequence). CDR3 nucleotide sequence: TGTGCCACCAGCAGTAGACAGGGGGCGGGACAGCCCCAGCATTTT. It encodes CATSSRQGAGQPQHF.

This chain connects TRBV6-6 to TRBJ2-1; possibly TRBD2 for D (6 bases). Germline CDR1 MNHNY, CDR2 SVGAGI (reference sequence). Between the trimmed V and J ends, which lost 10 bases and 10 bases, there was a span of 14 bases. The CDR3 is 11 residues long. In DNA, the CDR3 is TGTGCCACCTACGGGAGTGGAGAGCAGTTCTTC. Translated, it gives CATYGSGEQFF.

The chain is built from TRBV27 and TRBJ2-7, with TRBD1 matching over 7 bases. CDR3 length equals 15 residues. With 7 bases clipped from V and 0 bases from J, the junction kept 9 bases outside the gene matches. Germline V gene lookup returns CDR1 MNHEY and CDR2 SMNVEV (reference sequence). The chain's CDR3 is CASTPRTGSSYEQYF. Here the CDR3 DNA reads TGTGCCAGCACCCCAAGGACAGGAAGCTCCTACGAGCAGTACTTC.

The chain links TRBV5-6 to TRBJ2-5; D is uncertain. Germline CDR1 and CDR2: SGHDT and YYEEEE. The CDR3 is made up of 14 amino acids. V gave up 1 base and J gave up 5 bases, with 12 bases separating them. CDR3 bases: TGTGCCAGCAGCTTGCCCGGTCCGCTGGAGACCCAGTACTTC. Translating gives CASSLPGPLETQYF.

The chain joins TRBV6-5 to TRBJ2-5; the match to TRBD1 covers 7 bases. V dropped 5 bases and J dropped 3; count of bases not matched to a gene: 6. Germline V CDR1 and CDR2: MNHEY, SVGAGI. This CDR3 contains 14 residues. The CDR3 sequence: CASSSPGQKETQYF. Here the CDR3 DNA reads TGTGCCAGCAGTAGTCCGGGACAGAAAGAGACCCAGTACTTC.

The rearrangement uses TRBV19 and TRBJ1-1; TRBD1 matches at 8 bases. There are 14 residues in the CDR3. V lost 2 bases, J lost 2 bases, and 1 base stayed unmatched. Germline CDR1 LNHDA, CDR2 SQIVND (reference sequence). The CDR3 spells CASSIQGANTEAFF. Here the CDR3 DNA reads TGTGCCAGTAGTATACAGGGGGCTAACACTGAAGCTTTCTTT.

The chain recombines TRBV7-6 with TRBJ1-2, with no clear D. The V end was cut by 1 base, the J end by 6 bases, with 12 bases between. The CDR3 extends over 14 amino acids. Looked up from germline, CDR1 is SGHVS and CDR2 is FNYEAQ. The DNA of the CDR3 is TGTGCCAGCAGCTTAGGGCCTGGAGACCATGGCTACACCTTC. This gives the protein CASSLGPGDHGYTF.

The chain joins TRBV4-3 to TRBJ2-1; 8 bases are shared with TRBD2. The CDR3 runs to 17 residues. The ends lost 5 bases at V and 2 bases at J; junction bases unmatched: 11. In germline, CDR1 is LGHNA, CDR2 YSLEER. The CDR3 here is CASSGEVAGSTYNEQFF. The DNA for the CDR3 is TGCGCCAGCAGCGGAGAGGTAGCGGGGTCCACCTACAATGAGCAGTTCTTC.

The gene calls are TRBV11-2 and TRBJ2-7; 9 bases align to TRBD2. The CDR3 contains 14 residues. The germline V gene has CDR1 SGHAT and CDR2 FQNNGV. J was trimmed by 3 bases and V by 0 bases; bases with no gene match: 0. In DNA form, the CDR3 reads TGTGCCAGCAGCTTAGATAGCGGGGGCTACGAGCAGTACTTC. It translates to CASSLDSGGYEQYF.

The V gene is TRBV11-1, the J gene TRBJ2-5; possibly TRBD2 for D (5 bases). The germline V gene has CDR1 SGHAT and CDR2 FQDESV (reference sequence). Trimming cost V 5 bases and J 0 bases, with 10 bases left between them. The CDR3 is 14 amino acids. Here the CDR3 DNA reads TGTGCCAGCAGCCACGGGCGGGACCAAGAGACCCAGTACTTC. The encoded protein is CASSHGRDQETQYF.

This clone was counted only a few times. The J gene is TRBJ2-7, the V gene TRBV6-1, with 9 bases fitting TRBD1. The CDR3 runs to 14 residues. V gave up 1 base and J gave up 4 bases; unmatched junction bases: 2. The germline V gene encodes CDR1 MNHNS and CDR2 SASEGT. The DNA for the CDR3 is TGTGCCAGCAGTGAAGGGACAGGGGTTTACGAGCAGTACTTC. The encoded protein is CASSEGTGVYEQYF.

CDR3 DNA sequence: TGTGCCAGCAGTCTCTCGAAGCGCGGACGGTCGAACACTGAAGCTTTCTTT. This sequence encodes CASSLSKRGRSNTEAFF. This chain uses TRBV28 with TRBJ1-1, with D uncertain. The germline V gene has CDR1 MDHEN and CDR2 SYDVKM. This CDR3 has 17 amino acids. Trimming stripped 5 bases from V and 1 base from J, with 20 bases between.

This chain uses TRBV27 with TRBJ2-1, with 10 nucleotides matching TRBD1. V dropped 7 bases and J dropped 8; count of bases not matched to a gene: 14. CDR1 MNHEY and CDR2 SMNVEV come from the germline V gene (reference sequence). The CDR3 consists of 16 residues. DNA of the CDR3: TGTGCCAGCAAGGACCACCTTGGGACAGGGGCGTATGAGCAGTTCTTC. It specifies CASKDHLGTGAYEQFF.

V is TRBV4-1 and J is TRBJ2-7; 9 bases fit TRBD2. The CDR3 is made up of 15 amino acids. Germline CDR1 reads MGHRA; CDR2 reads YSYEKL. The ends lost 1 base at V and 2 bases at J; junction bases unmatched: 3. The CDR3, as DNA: TGCGCCAGCAGCCAAGTAGCGGGGGACACCTACGAGCAGTACTTC. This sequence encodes CASSQVAGDTYEQYF.

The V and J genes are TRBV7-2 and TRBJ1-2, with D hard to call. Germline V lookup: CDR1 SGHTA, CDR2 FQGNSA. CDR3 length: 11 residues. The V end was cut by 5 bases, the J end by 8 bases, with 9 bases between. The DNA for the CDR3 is TGTGCCAGCAGCCAACTTACGGGCTACACCTTC. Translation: CASSQLTGYTF.

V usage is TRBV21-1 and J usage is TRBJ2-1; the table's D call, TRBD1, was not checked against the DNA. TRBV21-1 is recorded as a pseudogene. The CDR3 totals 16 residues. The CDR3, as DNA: TGTGCCAGCAGGGACAGACAGGTCTGCTCCTACAATGAGCAGTTCTTC. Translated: CASRDRQVCSYNEQFF.

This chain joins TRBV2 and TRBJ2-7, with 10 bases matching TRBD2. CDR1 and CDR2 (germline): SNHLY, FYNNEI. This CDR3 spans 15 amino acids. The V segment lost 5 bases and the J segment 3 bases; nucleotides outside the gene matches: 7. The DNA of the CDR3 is TGTGCCAGCAGTTCTAGCGGGAGATTAGGCTACGAGCAGTACTTC. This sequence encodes CASSSSGRLGYEQYF.

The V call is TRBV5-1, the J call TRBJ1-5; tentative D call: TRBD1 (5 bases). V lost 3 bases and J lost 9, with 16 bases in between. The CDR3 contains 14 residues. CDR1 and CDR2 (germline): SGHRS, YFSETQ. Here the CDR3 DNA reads TGCGCCAGCAGCTCGGACGGGGCGGGGTTGCCCCAGCATTTT. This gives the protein CASSSDGAGLPQHF.

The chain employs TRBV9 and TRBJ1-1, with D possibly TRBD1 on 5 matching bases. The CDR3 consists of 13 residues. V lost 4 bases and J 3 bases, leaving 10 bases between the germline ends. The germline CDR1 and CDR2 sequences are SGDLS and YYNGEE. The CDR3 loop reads CASSTLGDTEAFF. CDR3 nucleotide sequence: TGTGCCAGCAGCACGCTGGGGGACACTGAAGCTTTCTTT.

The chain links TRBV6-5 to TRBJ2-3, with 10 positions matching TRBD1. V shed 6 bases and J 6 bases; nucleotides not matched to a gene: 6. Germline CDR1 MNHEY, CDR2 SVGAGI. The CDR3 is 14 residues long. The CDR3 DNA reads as TGTGCCAGCAGCGTGACAGGGGGCGCGGATACGCAGTATTTT. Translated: CASSVTGGADTQYF.

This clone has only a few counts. In DNA form, the CDR3 reads TGTGCCAGCAGCTTATTTACTAGCGGGAGAGCCGGGGAGCTGTTTTTT. Translating gives CASSLFTSGRAGELFF. The rearrangement uses TRBV7-2 and TRBJ2-2, with TRBD2 matching over 11 bases. Germline values: CDR1 SGHTA, CDR2 FQGNSA. The CDR3 length is 16 residues. J lost 6 bases, V lost 2 bases, and 5 bases had no gene match. The variable domain in full, with the rest retrieved from reference TRBV7-2 and TRBJ2-2, is GAGVSQSPSNKVTEKGKDVELRCDPISGHTALYWYRQSLGQGLEFLIYFQGNSAPDKSGLPSDRFSAERTGGSVSTLTIQRTQQEDSAVYLCASSLFTSGRAGELFFGEGSRLTVL.

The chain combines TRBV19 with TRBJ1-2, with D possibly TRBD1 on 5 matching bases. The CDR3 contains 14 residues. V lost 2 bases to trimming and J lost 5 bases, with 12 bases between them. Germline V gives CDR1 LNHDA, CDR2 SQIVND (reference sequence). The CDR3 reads CASSISMGDYGYTF. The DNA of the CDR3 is TGTGCCAGTAGTATAAGTATGGGGGATTATGGCTACACCTTC.